A selection of T cell receptor beta chains follows, all from one sample in a study of STAT5B mutations in CD4+ large granular lymphocyte leukemia. Repertoires were generated with immunoSEQ multiplex PCR, while TCRdb's copy carries only in-frame clones and drops some. This table has fewer than 40,000 clones, just under 80% appearing once. Sample: CD4+ T cells from blood buffy coats. The source of these receptors is a human donor in good health. Each CDR3 is given with its conserved first and last residue. The D gene is left open where the match is weak. Expanded clones are given a class, and other clones once, few, many or no size at all.

v_gene	j_gene	d_gene	abundance	CDR3aa	CDR3nt
TRBV4-2	TRBJ2-1	TRBD2	NA	CASSQETGGRSDEQFF	TGTGCCAGCAGCCAAGAAACGGGAGGTAGGTCGGATGAGCAGTTCTTC
TRBV2	TRBJ2-3	NA	NA	CASSPLSLSSTDTQYF	TGTGCCAGCAGTCCCCTTTCTCTCTCTAGCACAGATACGCAGTATTTT
TRBV6-5	TRBJ1-6	NA	NA	CASSYLPGAENSPLHF	TGTGCCAGCAGTTACCTTCCTGGGGCGGAAAATTCACCCCTCCACTTT
TRBV2	TRBJ1-2	NA	few	CASSFDRNYGYTF	TGTGCCAGCAGTTTTGACAGAAACTATGGCTACACCTTC
TRBV7-2	TRBJ2-3	NA	NA	CASSLTIGGIDTQYF	TGTGCCAGCAGCTTAACTATCGGGGGCATAGATACGCAGTATTTT
TRBV19	TRBJ2-1	NA	few	CASSPGFDEQFF	TGTGCCAGTAGTCCAGGGTTCGATGAGCAGTTCTTC
TRBV4-3	TRBJ1-4	NA	NA	CASSQGQGQREKLFF	TGCGCCAGCAGCCAAGGTCAGGGGCAGAGGGAAAAACTGTTTTTT
TRBV7-2	TRBJ2-1	TRBD2	NA	CASSLTGGGGEQFF	TGTGCCAGCAGCTTGACGGGTGGGGGGGGTGAGCAGTTCTTC
TRBV19	TRBJ1-5	NA	NA	CASSIQVNQPQHF	TGTGCCAGTAGTATTCAGGTCAATCAGCCCCAGCATTTT
TRBV5-1	TRBJ1-1	NA	NA	CASSLAGRARAFF	TGCGCCAGCAGCTTGGCCGGGAGGGCGCGAGCTTTCTTT
TRBV5-6	TRBJ2-7	NA	NA	CASSWLADPTYEQYF	TGTGCCAGCAGCTGGCTGGCAGACCCCACCTACGAGCAGTACTTC
TRBV12-2	TRBJ2-5	NA	NA	CASRLNSNRKKSETQYF	TGTGCAAGTCGCTTAAATTCTAACAGGAAAAAGTCTGAGACCCAGTACTTC
TRBV10-3	TRBJ1-6	NA	NA	CAISGLQGYNSPLHF	TGTGCCATCAGTGGGCTACAGGGCTATAATTCACCCCTCCACTTT
TRBV12-5	TRBJ2-1	NA	NA	CASGLTGLRAGGQFF	TGTGCTAGTGGCCTAACGGGACTGAGGGCCGGAGGGCAGTTCTTC
TRBV4-2	TRBJ2-7	TRBD2	NA	CASSHAGLDSYEQYF	TGTGCCAGCAGCCACGCGGGACTAGACTCCTACGAGCAGTACTTC
TRBV6-4	TRBJ2-7	NA	NA	CASSIEDSPGAEQYF	TGTGCCAGCAGTATTGAGGACAGTCCGGGCGCCGAGCAGTACTTC
TRBV18	TRBJ1-1	NA	NA	CASSPYEAQGGNTEAFF	TGTGCCAGCTCACCCTACGAAGCACAGGGCGGGAACACTGAAGCTTTCTTT
TRBV10-3	TRBJ1-3	NA	NA	CAIGVTGNTIYF	TGTGCCATCGGGGTTACTGGAAACACCATATATTTT
TRBV11-1	TRBJ1-1	TRBD1	NA	CASSFGQGRTEAFF	TGTGCCAGCAGCTTTGGACAGGGAAGAACTGAAGCTTTCTTT
TRBV5-8	TRBJ2-7	NA	NA	CASSLWQGLVPGKSYEQYF	TGTGCCAGCAGCTTGTGGCAGGGGTTGGTTCCAGGGAAGTCCTACGAGCAGTACTTC
TRBV19	TRBJ1-1	NA	few	CASSKAAFGTEAFF	TGTGCCAGTAGTAAGGCAGCATTCGGAACTGAAGCTTTCTTT
TRBV28	TRBJ2-7	TRBD2	NA	CASSLAGVGGDEQYF	TGTGCCAGCAGTTTAGCGGGGGTCGGGGGGGACGAGCAGTACTTC
TRBV11-2	TRBJ2-1	TRBD1	once	CASRPAGQGYFSAYNEQFF	TGTGCCAGCAGGCCTGCAGGACAGGGATACTTTTCGGCCTACAATGAGCAGTTCTTC
TRBV19	TRBJ1-1	NA	NA	CASSIVGKNTEAFF	TGTGCCAGTAGTATAGTCGGGAAGAACACTGAAGCTTTCTTT
TRBV28	TRBJ1-3	NA	NA	CATSDSGNTIYF	TGTGCTACCAGTGACTCTGGAAACACCATATATTTT
TRBV30	TRBJ1-6	NA	NA	CAWATGIPDSPLHF	TGTGCCTGGGCAACCGGGATCCCTGATTCACCCCTCCACTTT
TRBV27	TRBJ2-1	TRBD2	NA	CASSLSTSGRNEQFF	TGTGCCAGCAGTTTATCAACTAGCGGACGGAATGAGCAGTTCTTC
TRBV27	TRBJ2-2	TRBD2	once	CASRGGTNTGELFF	TGTGCCAGCAGGGGAGGGACCAACACCGGGGAGCTGTTTTTT
TRBV2	TRBJ2-1	TRBD2	once	CASTSLADIDEQFF	TGTGCCAGCACCAGTCTAGCGGATATAGATGAGCAGTTCTTC
TRBV2	TRBJ2-1	NA	few	CASSDVGEVEQFF	TGTGCCAGCAGTGATGTAGGGGAGGTTGAGCAGTTCTTC
TRBV6-1	TRBJ2-1	TRBD1	NA	CASRGTGADEQFF	TGTGCCAGCAGAGGGACAGGGGCTGATGAGCAGTTCTTC
TRBV7-9	TRBJ1-1	NA	few	CASSSDWGLYTEAFF	TGTGCCAGCAGCTCCGATTGGGGGCTTTATACTGAAGCTTTCTTT
TRBV5-4	TRBJ2-5	NA	few	CASSFQETQYF	TGTGCCAGCAGCTTCCAAGAGACCCAGTACTTC
TRBV30	TRBJ1-3	NA	NA	CAWKVNYSGNTIYF	TGTGCCTGGAAAGTGAACTACTCTGGAAACACCATATATTTT
TRBV11-2	TRBJ2-3	NA	NA	CASSAGRFTDTQYF	TGTGCCAGCAGCGCTGGTAGGTTCACAGATACGCAGTATTTT
TRBV9	TRBJ1-1	TRBD1	NA	CASSVAGQGDTEAFF	TGTGCCAGCAGCGTAGCGGGACAGGGGGACACTGAAGCTTTCTTT